This T cell receptor beta chain was documented in a study of blood T cell repertoires in COVID-19. Study background: The United States, Italy and Spain supplied acute and convalescent COVID-19 samples. T cells, B-cell-depleted T cells, or PBMCs provided the cDNA or gDNA that served as material.

Germline V gene sequence: CDR1 MGHRA, CDR2 YSYEKL. V gave up 0 bases and J gave up 5 bases, with 4 bases separating them. The CDR3 runs 12 residues. Methods used by the authors: It was from reference gene primer amplification that nucleated cell counts were estimated. Libraries were prepared by immunoSEQ multiplex PCR; TCRdb keeps only in-frame clonotypes and omits some of them. D and trimming were read from the DNA, whereas the V and J calls and clone size are those reported in that table. The sample yields some 50,000 clones, 75% to 80% seen once. The sequenced sample was peripheral blood. V gene TRBV4-1 combines with J gene TRBJ2-5; D is uncertain. This clonotype was obtained from a human donor with active or convalescent COVID-19. The donor label of this sample is uncertain. CDR3 DNA sequence: TGCGCCAGCAGCCAAGAGCGGGAGACCCAGTACTTC. Residues: CASSQERETQYF.